Listed below are T cell receptor beta chains from one sample, sequenced in a study of T cell changes during pregnancy in multiple sclerosis. The assay was immunoSEQ multiplex PCR, and TCRdb's table has in-frame clones only and misses some. The sample gives over 50,000 clones, 90% of which show up once; 2.2% is in the top ten. Source: peripheral blood, taken in the first trimester of pregnancy. Every receptor here comes from a female donor in good health, enrolled as a control in a pregnancy study. Each CDR3 is given with its conserved first and last residue. Fields, in order: J gene, clone size, V gene, CDR3 length, D gene, CDR3 DNA, CDR3 protein. A D gene is named only where the DNA matches it firmly. Not all rows give a size; the values are once, few, many and, for expanded clones, a class.

TRBJ1-3 | . | TRBV6-6 | 15 | . | TGTGCCAGCAGTTACTTCCAGGGGACTGGAAACACCATATATTTT | CASSYFQGTGNTIYF
TRBJ2-3 | . | TRBV11-2 | 17 | TRBD1 | TGTGCCAGCAGCTTAGGACAGACAGGGTCTTTCACAGATACGCAGTATTTT | CASSLGQTGSFTDTQYF
TRBJ2-3 | . | TRBV6-1 | 16 | TRBD2 | TGTGCCAGCAGTGAATTGGGCGGGGGGATCACAGATACGCAGTATTTT | CASSELGGGITDTQYF
TRBJ2-7 | . | TRBV2 | 12 | . | TGTGCCAGCAAGGAGAGTCGGAACGAGCAGTACTTC | CASKESRNEQYF
TRBJ2-7 | few | TRBV6-1 | 14 | TRBD2 | TGTGCCAGCGGCCAGACTAGCGAGGCCTACGAGCAGTACTTC | CASGQTSEAYEQYF
TRBJ2-7 | . | TRBV5-1 | 15 | TRBD2 | TGCGCCAGCAGCTTGGGTCGCGGGGGGGCGGGGGAGCAGTACTTC | CASSLGRGGAGEQYF
TRBJ1-2 | many | TRBV15 | 14 | . | TGTGCCACCAGCAGGGGGGGGTTTAACTATGGCTACACCTTC | CATSRGGFNYGYTF
TRBJ2-7 | . | TRBV11-2 | 16 | TRBD1 | TGTGCCAGCAGCTTTACTCAGGGACAGGGAGCCTACGAGCAGTACTTC | CASSFTQGQGAYEQYF
TRBJ2-7 | few | TRBV2 | 13 | . | TGTGCCAGCCTACCAAGGGGTTCCTACGAGCAGTACTTC | CASLPRGSYEQYF
TRBJ2-6 | . | TRBV6-4 | 15 | . | TGTGCCAGCAGTGAGCAGGGTCGTGGGGCCAACGTCCTGACTTTC | CASSEQGRGANVLTF
TRBJ1-1 | . | TRBV28 | 15 | TRBD1 | TGTGCCAGCAGTTTAATTGCAGGGGGGTTCACTGAAGCTTTCTTT | CASSLIAGGFTEAFF
TRBJ1-2 | . | TRBV5-1 | 15 | . | TGCGCCAGCAGCTTAGGGGTATCGGTGGCCTATGGCTACACCTTC | CASSLGVSVAYGYTF
TRBJ2-7 | . | TRBV29-1 | 14 | TRBD1 | TGCAGCGTTGGTCGGACAGGTGATATTTACGAGCAGTACTTC | CSVGRTGDIYEQYF
TRBJ2-1 | . | TRBV6-1 | 17 | TRBD1 | TGTGCCAGCAGTGATAGGCTTAGGGGGCGCGATCAAAATGAGCAGTTCTTC | CASSDRLRGRDQNEQFF
TRBJ2-7 | once | TRBV9 | 16 | TRBD2 | TGTGCCAGCAGCGAGGGGAGACTAGCGGGAGGAGAGGAGCAGTACTTC | CASSEGRLAGGEEQYF
TRBJ1-4 | . | TRBV6-5 | 13 | . | TGTGCCAGCAGGGAGACGGGTTCGGAAAAACTGTTTTTT | CASRETGSEKLFF
TRBJ1-6 | . | TRBV15 | 15 | TRBD1 | TGTGCCACCAGCAGAGATCACAGGGGGGACTCACCCCTCCACTTT | CATSRDHRGDSPLHF
TRBJ1-2 | . | TRBV2 | 14 | TRBD1 | TGTGCCAGCAGTGGCCTCAGGGGGCAGGGTGGCTACACCTTC | CASSGLRGQGGYTF
TRBJ2-7 | . | TRBV6-1 | 12 | TRBD1 | TGTGCCAGCAGCGGGGACAGATACGAGCAGTACTTC | CASSGDRYEQYF
TRBJ2-3 | . | TRBV6-5 | 15 | TRBD1 | TGTGCCAGCAGTTCCAACAGGGGACCCACAGATACGCAGTATTTT | CASSSNRGPTDTQYF
TRBJ1-2 | . | TRBV7-9 | 15 | . | TGTGCCAGCAGCTTAGAATCCGACGGCGGCTATGGCTACACCTTC | CASSLESDGGYGYTF
TRBJ1-6 | . | TRBV6-1 | 15 | . | TGTGCCAGCAGGGATCGCGGGGCTAGTAATTCACCCCTCCACTTT | CASRDRGASNSPLHF
TRBJ2-3 | . | TRBV18 | 16 | TRBD2 | TGTGCCAGCTCGCCAGCTAGCGGGAGTGGCACAGATACGCAGTATTTT | CASSPASGSGTDTQYF
TRBJ2-7 | . | TRBV20-1 | 11 | TRBD2 | TGCAGTGCTACGGGAGGCCAAGAGCAGTACTTC | CSATGGQEQYF
TRBJ2-1 | . | TRBV29-1 | 13 | TRBD1 | TGCAGCGTAGAGGGACAGGGGGACAATGAGCAGTTCTTC | CSVEGQGDNEQFF